These T cell receptor beta chains were read from a single sample in a study of OX40 agonist ivuxolimab in advanced cancers. Here immunoSEQ multiplex PCR was the method, and the copy in TCRdb shows in-frame clones only, minus some. The sample includes 98,000 or so clones, roughly nine tenths of them seen just once. The sequencing used CD4+ or CD8+ T cells sorted from blood, collected in a trial of the OX40 agonist ivuxolimab. These receptors all stem from an adult with an advanced solid tumor such as melanoma, head and neck, liver or kidney cancer. Each CDR3 is given with its conserved first and last residue. A D gene is named only where the DNA matches it firmly. Clone size is given for some rows only: seen once, a few or many times, or a class if the clone is expanded.

d_gene	v_gene	j_gene	abundance	CDR3nt	CDR3aa
-	TRBV5-1	TRBJ1-5	-	TGCGCCAGCAGCTTGGATGTAGGGTTGAGCAATCAGCCCCAGCATTTT	CASSLDVGLSNQPQHF
TRBD1	TRBV9	TRBJ1-2	-	TGTGCCAGCAGCACCCCCCCGGGGGGACAGGCCTATGGCTACACCTTC	CASSTPPGGQAYGYTF
TRBD2	TRBV5-1	TRBJ2-2	-	TGCGCCAGCAGCCACGGGACTAGCGGGGTGACCGGGGAGCTGTTTTTT	CASSHGTSGVTGELFF
-	TRBV7-2	TRBJ1-1	once	TGTGCCAGCAGCTTAGGGGGCACTCAGAACACTGAAGCTTTCTTT	CASSLGGTQNTEAFF
-	TRBV6-5	TRBJ2-1	-	TGTGCCAGCACCCTCGGGGGCTCCTACAATGAGCAGTTCTTC	CASTLGGSYNEQFF
-	TRBV14	TRBJ2-1	once	TGTGCCAGCAGCCAAGGTCTCGCCTACAATGAGCAGTTCTTC	CASSQGLAYNEQFF
TRBD2	TRBV7-9	TRBJ2-3	few	TGTGCCAGCAGCTTCCGGACTAGCGGGAGGGAGGCAGATACGCAGTATTTT	CASSFRTSGREADTQYF
-	TRBV27	TRBJ2-6	-	TGTGCCAGCCGTGATCCTTTAGGCTCTGGGGCCAACGTCCTGACTTTC	CASRDPLGSGANVLTF
-	TRBV7-3	TRBJ1-1	-	TGTGCCAGCAGCCCTACAGGGAACACTGAAGCTTTCTTT	CASSPTGNTEAFF
-	TRBV7-2	TRBJ2-3	-	TGTGCCAGCAGCTTAAAACGCGGGACAGCAGATACGCAGTATTTT	CASSLKRGTADTQYF
TRBD1	TRBV7-9	TRBJ1-1	-	TGTGCCAGCAGCTCCCTGGGACAGGGTGGCACTGAAGCTTTCTTT	CASSSLGQGGTEAFF
TRBD1	TRBV6-5	TRBJ1-3	-	TGTGCCAGCAGTTACGACCCCGGGACAGTCGGAAACACCATATATTTT	CASSYDPGTVGNTIYF
-	TRBV28	TRBJ2-7	-	TGTGCCAGCAGTTCCCGACTAGGACCCTACGAGCAGTACTTC	CASSSRLGPYEQYF
-	TRBV7-2	TRBJ1-6	-	TGTGCCAGCAGCTTACAGGGAGGAAGGGGATCACCCCTCCACTTT	CASSLQGGRGSPLHF
-	TRBV2	TRBJ1-3	-	TGTGCCAGCAGTGAGGACGGCCGGACTTACTCTGGAAACACCATATATTTT	CASSEDGRTYSGNTIYF
TRBD1	TRBV13	TRBJ2-2	-	TGTGCCAGCAAACTAGGGCCAGGGGGCGACACCGGGGAGCTGTTTTTT	CASKLGPGGDTGELFF
TRBD2	TRBV7-9	TRBJ2-5	-	TGTGCCAGCAGCTTAGCCTCCGGACTAGCGGGGAGGGAGACCCAGTACTTC	CASSLASGLAGRETQYF
-	TRBV28	TRBJ1-4	-	TGTGCCAGCAGCGTACTTTCAACTAATGAAAAACTGTTTTTT	CASSVLSTNEKLFF
TRBD1	TRBV7-9	TRBJ1-3	-	TGTGCCAGCAGCACATCTCCCGACAGGGTCTCTGGAAACACCATATATTTT	CASSTSPDRVSGNTIYF
TRBD2	TRBV19	TRBJ2-4	-	TGTGCCAGTAGTATCCCCGGACTAGCGGGGGCCAAAAACATTCAGTACTTC	CASSIPGLAGAKNIQYF
TRBD1	TRBV6-5	TRBJ1-1	-	TGTGCCAGCAGAGAACAGGGACAGGCTTTCTTT	CASREQGQAFF
-	TRBV7-9	TRBJ2-5	-	TGTGCCAGCAGCCCGATAGGGGCAGTTCAAGAGACCCAGTACTTC	CASSPIGAVQETQYF